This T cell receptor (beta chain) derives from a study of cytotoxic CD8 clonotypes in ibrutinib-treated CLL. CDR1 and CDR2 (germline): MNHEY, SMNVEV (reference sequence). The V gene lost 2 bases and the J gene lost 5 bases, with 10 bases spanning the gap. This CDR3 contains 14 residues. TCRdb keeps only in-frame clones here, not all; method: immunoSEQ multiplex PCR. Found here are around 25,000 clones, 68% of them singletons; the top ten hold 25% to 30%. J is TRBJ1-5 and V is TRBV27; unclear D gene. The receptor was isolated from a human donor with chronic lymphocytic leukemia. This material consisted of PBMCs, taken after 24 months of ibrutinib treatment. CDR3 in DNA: TGTGCCAGCAGTTTAATGGCAGGCTATCAGCCCCAGCATTTT. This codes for CASSLMAGYQPQHF.